This T cell receptor beta chain was captured in a study of T cells in women clearing cervical HPV infection. With respect to this clone: The CDR3 is cut off 3 residues early in the read; its end comes from the germline J gene.

Average input was around 1,300 ng genomic DNA for immunoSEQ TCR beta CDR3 amplification. The assay was immunoSEQ multiplex PCR, and TCRdb's table has in-frame clones only and misses some. The table for this sample gives roughly 20,000 clones. V lost 2 bases and J lost 7, with 9 bases in between. Germline V gene data show CDR1 as SGHTA and CDR2 as FQGNSA. The CDR3 loop spans 13 amino acids. All donors had a single incident cervical HPV16 infection, not prevalent. The chain employs TRBV7-2 and TRBJ2-1; TRBD1 or TRBD2 may be the D gene (5 bases each). The sample was blood buffy coat. The TCR comes from a woman between 18 and 70 years old with a cervical HPV16 infection that either progressed to CIN3+ or cleared (not recorded which). CDR3 bases read: TGTGCCAGCAGCTTAAGGGGAGAAAATGAG. Amino acid sequence: CASSLRGENE. The CDR3 reads in full as CASSLRGENEQFF.